The 9 T cell receptor beta chains below were found in one sample sequenced in a study of regulatory T cells in long-lasting Graves disease. Stated time point: newly diagnosed GD, antithyroid drugs for less than 3 months. The TCR library was made from RNA extracted from PBMCs. Sequencing libraries for TCR beta were prepared with iRepertoire HTBI primers and Arm-PCR of CDR3 regions. TCRdb processed the multiplex PCR reads anew with MiXCR; each CDR3 protein has one entry. The top ten hold 10% of the sample, which has about 540,000 distinct CDR3 sequences, about 13% seen once. These same data were also listed under a study on T cells in Graves' hyperthyroidism and ophthalmopathy.

The sequencing used peripheral blood mononuclear cells (PBMCs), collected at new diagnosis, from a patient treated with antithyroid drugs. These receptors were collected from a man between 25 and 39 years old with Graves disease.

This clonotype has a count of ten or more. The chain joins TRBV12-3 or TRBV12-4 to TRBJ2-1; D ambiguous. Trimming cost V 2 bases and J 8 bases, with 7 bases left between them. The CDR3 spans 12 residues. CDR3 bases: TGTGCCAGCAGTTTATCCGAGGATGAGCAGTTCTTC. Translated, it gives CASSLSEDEQFF.

A remark on this clonotype: An end of the junction differs from the germline gene, which may be a read error. The V gene is TRBV27, the J gene TRBJ2-6; maybe TRBD1 (6 bases). The CDR3 runs 14 residues. Per germline, CDR1 MNHEY and CDR2 SMNVEV (reference sequence). CDR3 sequence (DNA): TGTGCCAGCGGACAGCCCTCTGAGGCCAACGTCCTGACTTTC. As protein: CASGQPSEANVLTF. Together with reference TRBV27 and TRBJ2-6, the CDR3 gives the full variable domain: EAQVTQNPRYLITVTGKKLTVTCSQNMNHEYMSWYRQDPGLGLRQIYYSMNVEVTDKGDVPEGYKVSRKEKRNFPLILESPSPNQTSLYFCASGQPSEANVLTFGAGSRLTVL.

The sample holds many counts of this clonotype. The V call is TRBV7-2, the J call TRBJ1-5; no clear D gene. This CDR3 comprises 14 residues. V lost 5 bases to trimming and J lost 0 bases, with 8 bases between them. Germline V lookup: CDR1 SGHTA, CDR2 FQGNSA. CDR3 residues: CASSQRYSNQPQHF. The CDR3 DNA is TGTGCCAGCAGCCAAAGGTATAGCAATCAGCCCCAGCATTTT.

This clonotype was picked up a small number of times. The CDR3 does not end in the conserved phenylalanine or tryptophan, so this is likely a read error. The gene calls are TRBV9 and TRBJ2-1, with 10 positions matching TRBD2. From germline, CDR1 is SGDLS and CDR2 YYNGEE. The CDR3 has 17 residues. V lost 4 bases, J lost 9 bases, and 16 bases stayed unmatched. CDR3 sequence (DNA): TGTGCCAGCAGCCCTACTACTAGCGGGAAGGGTGGGGTTGAGCAGTTCCTC. It is translated as CASSPTTSGKGGVEQFL.

This clonotype was seen many times. This chain links TRBV2 with TRBJ2-3, with unresolved D. This CDR3 is 13 amino acids long. With 5 bases removed from V and 4 bases from J, the gap between germline ends came to 10 bases. Germline-derived CDR1 and CDR2 are SNHLY and FYNNEI. CDR3 nucleotide sequence: TGTGCCAGCAGTACAGATTTGCCAGATACGCAGTATTTT. It yields the protein CASSTDLPDTQYF.

This chain links TRBV19 with TRBJ2-5, with 8 bases fitting TRBD2. The CDR3 sequence is 15 residues long. Germline-derived CDR1 and CDR2 are LNHDA and SQIVND (reference sequence). J was trimmed by 6 bases and V by 4 bases; bases with no gene match: 10. CDR3 sequence (DNA): TGTGCCAGTAGTAAGGGGGACGGGAGGGGGAAGACCCAGTACTTC. The encoded protein is CASSKGDGRGKTQYF.

This clonotype showed up many times. The junction does not match germline at one end; this may be a read error. The V call is TRBV5-1, the J call TRBJ2-3; D ambiguous. The germline V gene encodes CDR1 SGHRS and CDR2 YFSETQ. CDR3 length equals 14 residues. The chain's CDR3 is CASSLADSTDTQYF. In DNA, the CDR3 is TGTGCCAGCAGCTTGGCTGACAGCACAGATACGCAGTATTTT.

This clonotype was recorded at least ten times. The chain couples TRBV12-3 or TRBV12-4 to TRBJ2-7; 16 bases are a match to TRBD2. With 5 bases clipped from V and 9 bases from J, the junction kept 10 bases outside the gene matches. The CDR3 has 16 amino acids. CDR3 coding DNA: TGTGCCAGCAGTCTGGGACTAGCGGGAGGGGCCGGAGGGCAGTACTTC. This encodes CASSLGLAGGAGGQYF.

This clonotype was picked up a small number of times. The genes are TRBV10-3 and TRBJ1-6, with D uncertain. The CDR3 has 16 amino acids. Germline values: CDR1 ENHRY, CDR2 SYGVKD. The V and J ends lost 0 bases and 5 bases respectively, with 11 bases between them. The CDR3 reads CAISESRVINNSPLHF. DNA for the CDR3: TGTGCCATCAGTGAGTCGAGGGTGATTAATAATTCACCCCTCCACTTT.